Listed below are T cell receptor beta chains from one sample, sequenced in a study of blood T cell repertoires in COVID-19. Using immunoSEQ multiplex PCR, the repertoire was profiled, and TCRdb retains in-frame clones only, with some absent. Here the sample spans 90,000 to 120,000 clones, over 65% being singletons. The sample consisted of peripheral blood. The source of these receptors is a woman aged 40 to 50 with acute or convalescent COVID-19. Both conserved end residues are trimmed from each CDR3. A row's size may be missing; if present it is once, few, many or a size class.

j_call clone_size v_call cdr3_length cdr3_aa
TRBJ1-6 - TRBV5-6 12 ASSLGAVGSPLH
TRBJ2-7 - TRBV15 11 ATSREGRYEQY
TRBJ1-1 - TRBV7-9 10 ASSLGQPEAF
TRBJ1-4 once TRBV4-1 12 ASSQTSSNEKLF
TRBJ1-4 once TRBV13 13 ASSLRTGHNEKLF
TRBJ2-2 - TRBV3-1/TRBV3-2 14 ASSRWGGPSTGELF
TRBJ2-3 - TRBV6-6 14 ASSSSSGGRIDTQY
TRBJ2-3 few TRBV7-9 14 ASMGAQTGGPDTQY
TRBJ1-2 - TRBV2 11 ASRDWEGYGYT
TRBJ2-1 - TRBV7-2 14 ASSLLGQGAWNEQF
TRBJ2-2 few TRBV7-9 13 ASSSGLADTGELF
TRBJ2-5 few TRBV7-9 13 ASSLGQGRGETQY
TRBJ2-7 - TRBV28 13 ASSVRGQASYEQY
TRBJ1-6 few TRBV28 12 ASSSPGGNSPLH
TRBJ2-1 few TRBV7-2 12 ASSEPGVGTEQF
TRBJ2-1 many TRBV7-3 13 ASSLMSGGNNEQF
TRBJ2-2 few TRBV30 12 AWKTGMKTGELF
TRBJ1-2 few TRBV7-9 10 ASSRDGDGYT
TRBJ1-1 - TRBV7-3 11 ASSDRVATRAF
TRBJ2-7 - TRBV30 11 AWGTESSYEQY
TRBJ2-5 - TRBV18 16 ASSPPRQGGRGQETQY
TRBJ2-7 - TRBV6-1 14 ASSEGVRADIYEQY
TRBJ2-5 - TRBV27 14 ASRRGTSGEQETQY
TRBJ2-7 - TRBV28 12 ASSWTGGAYEQY
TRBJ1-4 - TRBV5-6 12 ASSLQQRNEKLF
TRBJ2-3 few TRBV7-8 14 ASSRFGAISTDTQY
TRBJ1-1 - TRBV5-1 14 ASSLGVSARDTEAF
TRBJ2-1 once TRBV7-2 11 ASSQQGVGEQF
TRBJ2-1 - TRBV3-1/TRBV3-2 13 ASSPLRDRNNEQF
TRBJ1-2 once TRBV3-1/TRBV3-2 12 ASSPNRRGDGYT
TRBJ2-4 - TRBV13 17 ASSLVWRGRPEDKNIQY
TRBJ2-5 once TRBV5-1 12 ASSLIPGAETQY
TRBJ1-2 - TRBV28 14 ASSLFLSQANYGYT
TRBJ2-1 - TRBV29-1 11 SVFAAGGYEQF
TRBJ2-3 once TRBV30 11 AFLAGITDTQY
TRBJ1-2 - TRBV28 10 AIEDRANCYT
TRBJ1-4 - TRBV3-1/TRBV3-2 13 ASSQVGQGGEKLF
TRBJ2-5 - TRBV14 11 ASSHSVWETQY
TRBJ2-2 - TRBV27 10 ASSLRVRELF
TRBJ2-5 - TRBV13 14 ASSPQPSQGQETQY
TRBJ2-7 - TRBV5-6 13 ASTSPPGGSYEQY
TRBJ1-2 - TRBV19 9 ASSTGQGYT
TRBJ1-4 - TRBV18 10 ASSPGQEKLF
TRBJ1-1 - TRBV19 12 ASSIDGVGGEAF
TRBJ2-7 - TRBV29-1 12 SVGLAGAIGEQY
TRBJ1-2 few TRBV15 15 ATSKAGTGIANYGYT
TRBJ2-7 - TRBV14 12 ASSQGTGASEQY
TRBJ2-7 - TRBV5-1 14 ASSPGSAGGPYEQY